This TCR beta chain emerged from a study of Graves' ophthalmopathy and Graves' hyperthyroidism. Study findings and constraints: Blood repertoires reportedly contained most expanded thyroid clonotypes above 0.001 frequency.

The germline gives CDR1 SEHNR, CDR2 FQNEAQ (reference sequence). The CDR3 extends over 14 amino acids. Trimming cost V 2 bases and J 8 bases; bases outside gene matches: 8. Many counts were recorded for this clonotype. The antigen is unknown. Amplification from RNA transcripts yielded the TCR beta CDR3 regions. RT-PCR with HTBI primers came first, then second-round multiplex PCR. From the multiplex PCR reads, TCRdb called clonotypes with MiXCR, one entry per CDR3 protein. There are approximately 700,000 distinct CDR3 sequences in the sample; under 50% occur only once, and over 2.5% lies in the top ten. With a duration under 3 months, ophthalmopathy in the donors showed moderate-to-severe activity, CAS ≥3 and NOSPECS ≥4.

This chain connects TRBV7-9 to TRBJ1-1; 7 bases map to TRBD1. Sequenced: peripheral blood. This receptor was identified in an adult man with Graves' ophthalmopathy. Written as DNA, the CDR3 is TGTGCCAGCAGCTTAAGACCGGGACAGAACGAAGCTTTCTTT. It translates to CASSLRPGQNEAFF.